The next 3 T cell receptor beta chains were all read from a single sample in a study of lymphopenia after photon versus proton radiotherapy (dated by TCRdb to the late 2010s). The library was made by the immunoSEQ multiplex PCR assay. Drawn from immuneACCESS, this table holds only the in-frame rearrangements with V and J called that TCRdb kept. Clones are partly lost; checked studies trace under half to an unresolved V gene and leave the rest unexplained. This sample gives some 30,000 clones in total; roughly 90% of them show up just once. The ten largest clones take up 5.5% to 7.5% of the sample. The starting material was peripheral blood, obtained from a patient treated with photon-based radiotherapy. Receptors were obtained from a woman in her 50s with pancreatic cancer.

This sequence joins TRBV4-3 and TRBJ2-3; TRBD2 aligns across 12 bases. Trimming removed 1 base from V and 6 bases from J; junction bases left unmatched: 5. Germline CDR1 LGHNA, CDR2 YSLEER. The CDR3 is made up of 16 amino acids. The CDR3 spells CASSQVFGTSGDTQYF. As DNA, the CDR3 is TGCGCCAGCAGCCAAGTATTCGGGACTAGCGGGGATACGCAGTATTTT.

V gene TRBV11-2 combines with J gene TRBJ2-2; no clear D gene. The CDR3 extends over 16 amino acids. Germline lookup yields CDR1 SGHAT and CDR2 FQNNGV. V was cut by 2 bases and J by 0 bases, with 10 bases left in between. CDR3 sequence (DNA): TGTGCCAGCAGCTTACAGATCAGAACGAACACCGGGGAGCTGTTTTTT. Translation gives CASSLQIRTNTGELFF.

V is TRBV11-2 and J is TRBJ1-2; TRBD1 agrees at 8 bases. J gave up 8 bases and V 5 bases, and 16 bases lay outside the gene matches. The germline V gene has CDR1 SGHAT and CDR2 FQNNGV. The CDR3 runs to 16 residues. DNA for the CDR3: TGTGCCAGCAGCCCACGACAGGGGAGGCTTGCCGGAGGCTACACCTTC. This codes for CASSPRQGRLAGGYTF.